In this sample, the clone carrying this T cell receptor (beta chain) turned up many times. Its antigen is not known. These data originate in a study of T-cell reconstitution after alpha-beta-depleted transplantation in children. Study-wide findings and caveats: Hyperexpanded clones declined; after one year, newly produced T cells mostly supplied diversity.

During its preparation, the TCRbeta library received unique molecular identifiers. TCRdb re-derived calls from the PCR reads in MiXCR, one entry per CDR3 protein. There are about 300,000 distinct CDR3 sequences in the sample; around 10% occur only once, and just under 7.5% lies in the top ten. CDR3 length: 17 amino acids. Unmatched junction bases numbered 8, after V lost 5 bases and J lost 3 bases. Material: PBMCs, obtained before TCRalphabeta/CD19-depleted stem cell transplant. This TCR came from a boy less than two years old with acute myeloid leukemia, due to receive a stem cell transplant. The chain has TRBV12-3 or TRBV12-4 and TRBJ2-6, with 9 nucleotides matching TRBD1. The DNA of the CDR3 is TGTGCCAGCAGTACGAGGACAGGGGCCATTGGGGCCAACGTCCTGACTTTC. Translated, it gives CASSTRTGAIGANVLTF.